This TCR beta chain is from a study of T cell repertoires in cytomegalovirus infection. In the study overall: Public signatures in TCR beta pointed to CMV infection and matching HLA type. Study conclusions and caveats: Accumulated public TCR beta family frequency recognized individuals carrying CMV together with the relevant HLA. In two of eight donors, the top clonotype was HLA-C-restricted CMV-specific.

Germline V lookup: CDR1 LGHDT, CDR2 YNNKEL (reference sequence). With V trimmed by 3 bases and J by 0 bases, 4 bases remained unmatched. The CDR3 loop spans 16 amino acids. TCRdb redid the calling of the reads with MiXCR, one entry per CDR3 protein. Of 560,000 or so distinct CDR3 sequences listed, approximately 15% were seen once; the top ten hold approximately 24%. About this clonotype itself: Antigen specificity is unknown.

The genes are TRBV3-1 and TRBJ2-1, with 8 bases matching TRBD1. The sequencing input was CD8+ T cells from PBMCs. This receptor was obtained from a human donor in good health (CMV status not recorded). Some clones in this sample may be carry-over from other donors' samples. CDR3 in DNA: TGTGCCAGCAGCCAGGCCGGGACAGGCTCCTACAATGAGCAGTTCTTC. Translation: CASSQAGTGSYNEQFF.